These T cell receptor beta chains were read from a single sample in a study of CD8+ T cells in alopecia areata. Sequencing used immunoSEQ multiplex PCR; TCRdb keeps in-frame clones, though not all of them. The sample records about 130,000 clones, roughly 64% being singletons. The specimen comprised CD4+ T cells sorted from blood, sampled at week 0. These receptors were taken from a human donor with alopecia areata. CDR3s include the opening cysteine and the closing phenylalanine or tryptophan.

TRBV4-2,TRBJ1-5,CASSPLGGNQPQHF
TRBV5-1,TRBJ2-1,CASSTGQGNTVSEQFF
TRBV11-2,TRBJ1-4,CASSRAPGVNEKLFF
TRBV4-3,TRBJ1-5,CASSQDSENHQPQHF
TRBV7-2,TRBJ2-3,CASSSPGRLGDTQYF
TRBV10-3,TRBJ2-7,CAISETWEQYF
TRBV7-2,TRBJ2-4,CASSPPGTGGAHIQYF
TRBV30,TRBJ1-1,CAWSVKGRAGNTEAFF
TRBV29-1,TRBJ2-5,CSVEDPTGWGETQYF
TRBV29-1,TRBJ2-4,CSVFGGVAKNIQYF
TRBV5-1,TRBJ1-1,CASSLGTNTEAFF
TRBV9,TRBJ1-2,CASSKDPGGYTF
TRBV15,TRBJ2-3,CATSRDRATDTQYF
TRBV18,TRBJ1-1,CASSPPAGRTEAFF
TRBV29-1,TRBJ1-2,CSLSQGENYGYTF
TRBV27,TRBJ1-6,CASSLSRHNSPLHF
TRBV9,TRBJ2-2,CASSVFGTGELFF
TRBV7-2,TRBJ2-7,CASSLEPTYEQYF
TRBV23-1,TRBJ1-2,CASIASGAPYGYTF
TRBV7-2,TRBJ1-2,CASSLVGTGGSADGYTF
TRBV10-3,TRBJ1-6,CAISEGTLSGSPLHF
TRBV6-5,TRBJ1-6,CASRRDRVNSPLHF
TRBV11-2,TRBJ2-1,CASSRTSGGNNEQFF
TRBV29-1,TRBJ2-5,CSVLFSETQYF
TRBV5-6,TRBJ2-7,CASSLGQVRTYEQYF
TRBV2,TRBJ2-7,CASSQEEGHYEQYF
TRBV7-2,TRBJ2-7,CASSLAMASGGIYEQYF
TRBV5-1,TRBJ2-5,CASTLLPGQGAETQYF
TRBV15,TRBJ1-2,CATSRGSGGDYGYTF
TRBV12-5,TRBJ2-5,CASGLAETQYF
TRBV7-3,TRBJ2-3,CASSLGLATDTQYF
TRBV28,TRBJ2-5,CASTGGLKTQYF